This T cell receptor beta chain was identified in a study of blood T cell repertoires in COVID-19. In the study overall: Collection of acute and convalescent COVID-19 samples took place in the United States, Italy and Spain. Sources were T cells, B-cell-depleted T cells, or PBMCs; the material itself was cDNA or gDNA.

Under the authors' procedure: The authors estimated nucleated cell counts from reference gene primer amplification. Produced via immunoSEQ multiplex PCR; TCRdb's table is partial and in-frame only. V, J and clone size are taken as reported in that table, and D and trimming were inferred from the DNA itself. The table has under 300,000 clones, 75% to 95% seen once; the top ten hold 1.9%. Cohorts were based on clinical histories the participants reported. The V gene's germline CDR1 is SEHNR and CDR2 FQNEAQ (reference sequence). Trimming removed 1 base at V and 2 bases at J, with 9 bases between. The CDR3 totals 15 residues.

The chain joins TRBV7-9 to TRBJ1-5; D gene uncertain. Sample: PBMCs or T cells enriched from blood (not recorded which). This clonotype originated in a woman in her late teens or twenties who had recovered from COVID-19. The CDR3 loop reads CASSLGASGNQPQHF. CDR3 in DNA: TGTGCCAGCAGCTTAGGGGCCTCGGGCAATCAGCCCCAGCATTTT.